One and the same sample provided the 24 T cell receptor beta chains below, sequenced in a study of OX40 agonist ivuxolimab in advanced cancers. This table comes from immunoSEQ multiplex PCR, and its TCRdb copy is limited to in-frame clones, with some not included. The table includes some 85,000 clones, around nine tenths detected once. Material: CD4+ or CD8+ T cells sorted from blood, obtained in a trial of the OX40 agonist ivuxolimab. These receptors all stem from an adult with an advanced solid tumor such as melanoma, head and neck, liver or kidney cancer.

J is TRBJ1-2 and V is TRBV6-1, with D possibly TRBD1 on 6 matching bases. V was clipped by 6 bases and J by 8 bases, with 13 bases between them. The CDR3 loop spans 12 amino acids. CDR1 is MNHNS, CDR2 SASEGT, per germline. The CDR3 sequence: CASRGHERGYTF. The CDR3 DNA reads TGTGCCAGCAGGGGACATGAGAGGGGCTACACCTTC.

This chain connects TRBV30 to TRBJ1-2; 9 bases agree with TRBD1. The CDR3 runs 14 residues. Trimming removed 2 bases from V and 8 bases from J; junction bases left unmatched: 9. The V gene's germline CDR1 is GTSNPN and CDR2 SVGIG (reference sequence). In nucleotides, the CDR3 is TGTGCCTGGAGTCCTGTAACAGGGGGCGCCGGCTACACCTTC. This codes for CAWSPVTGGAGYTF.

The chain joins TRBV19 to TRBJ1-2; D is unresolved. V lost 0 bases and J lost 7, with 18 bases in between. This CDR3 has 16 residues. CDR1 is LNHDA, CDR2 SQIVND, per germline (reference sequence). The CDR3 is CASSIDRATVKGGYTF. CDR3 in DNA: TGTGCCAGTAGTATAGATCGTGCCACAGTGAAAGGTGGCTACACCTTC.

The chain combines TRBV30 with TRBJ2-6, with 7 bases aligning to TRBD1. Germline CDR1 reads GTSNPN; CDR2 reads SVGIG (reference sequence). The CDR3 is 19 amino acids. The V segment lost 1 base and the J segment 0 bases; nucleotides outside the gene matches: 12. The CDR3: CAWSGGTAELYSGANVLTF. The DNA for the CDR3 is TGTGCCTGGAGTGGAGGGACAGCGGAACTCTACTCTGGGGCCAACGTCCTGACTTTC.

The gene calls are TRBV7-2 and TRBJ2-1; the D is unclear. Germline V gives CDR1 SGHTA, CDR2 FQGNSA. Trimming shortened V by 2 bases and J by 9 bases, and 29 bases separated the two germline ends. This CDR3 comprises 19 residues. CDR3 in DNA: TGTGCCAGCAGCTTATTGGCACCACGTCCACGGAGTACGTTAAGTGAGCAGTTCTTC. Protein product: CASSLLAPRPRSTLSEQFF.

The chain carries TRBV19 and TRBJ1-1, with TRBD1 identical over 9 bases. The length of the CDR3 is 15 residues. The germline CDR1 and CDR2 sequences are LNHDA and SQIVND (reference sequence). V dropped 6 bases and J dropped 3; count of bases not matched to a gene: 8. In nucleotides, the CDR3 is TGTGCCAGTAGGGAACAGGGGGCCCGTTACACTGAAGCTTTCTTT. Amino acids: CASREQGARYTEAFF.

The chain combines TRBV5-5 with TRBJ2-5; 9 bases align to TRBD1. With V trimmed by 4 bases and J by 2 bases, 6 bases remained unmatched. Germline V gene lookup returns CDR1 SGHKS and CDR2 YYEKEE (reference sequence). The CDR3 extends over 15 amino acids. The CDR3 DNA sequence: TGTGCCAGCAGCCGGCCGGGGACAGGGCAAGAGACCCAGTACTTC. This translates into CASSRPGTGQETQYF.

The gene calls are TRBV11-2 and TRBJ1-2; D may be TRBD1 (6 bases). The CDR3 spans 15 residues. Germline V gene data show CDR1 as SGHAT and CDR2 as FQNNGV. Trimming took 5 bases from V and 1 from J, leaving 14 bases between them. The CDR3 coding sequence is TGTGCCAGCAGCCCTGTGGAGGGGGGTAACTATGGCTACACCTTC. As protein: CASSPVEGGNYGYTF.

The rearrangement joins TRBV28 to TRBJ1-1; D remains ambiguous. CDR3 length: 14 amino acids. Germline V gene sequence: CDR1 MDHEN, CDR2 SYDVKM. V lost 2 bases to trimming and J lost 0 bases, with 7 bases between them. DNA for the CDR3: TGTGCCAGCAGTTTAGGCGGATTGAACACTGAAGCTTTCTTT. Encoded protein: CASSLGGLNTEAFF.

The chain couples TRBV27 to TRBJ2-7; 12 bases align to TRBD2. There are 16 residues in the CDR3. V was pared by 5 bases and J by 6 bases, with 11 bases of the junction left unmatched. Germline CDR1 and CDR2: MNHEY and SMNVEV (reference sequence). The CDR3 here is CASSILAGGNGGEQYF. In nucleotides, the CDR3 is TGTGCCAGCAGTATCCTAGCGGGAGGGAACGGTGGCGAGCAGTACTTC.

The V call is TRBV5-1, the J call TRBJ1-4; D is unclear. V was shortened by 2 bases and J by 8 bases, with 13 bases between the two germline ends. The CDR3 loop spans 14 amino acids. Germline values: CDR1 SGHRS, CDR2 YFSETQ. The CDR3 nucleotides read TGCGCCAGCAGCTTAACACGAAACGGGGAAAAACTGTTTTTT. This sequence encodes CASSLTRNGEKLFF. Drawing the rest from reference TRBV5-1 and TRBJ1-4, the complete variable domain is KAGVTQTPRYLIKTRGQQVTLSCSPISGHRSVSWYQQTPGQGLQFLFEYFSETQRNKGNFPGRFSGRQFSNSRSEMNVSTLELGDSALYLCASSLTRNGEKLFFGSGTQLSVL.

V and J are TRBV30 and TRBJ1-3, with a possible D match to TRBD1 (5 bases). Germline assignment: CDR1 GTSNPN and CDR2 SVGIG (reference sequence). This CDR3 has 15 amino acids. With 0 bases removed from V and 6 bases from J, the gap between germline ends came to 15 bases. The CDR3 DNA is TGTGCCTGGAGTGTCTTAGGGGCGCCCGAAAACACCATATATTTT. Protein: CAWSVLGAPENTIYF.

This rearrangement joins TRBV11-2 to TRBJ2-7, with D maybe TRBD2 (5 bases). V was pared by 5 bases and J by 6 bases, with 20 bases between. Germline lookup yields CDR1 SGHAT and CDR2 FQNNGV. The CDR3 runs 15 residues. CDR3 region: CASSPLRGATPEQYF. Written as DNA, the CDR3 is TGTGCCAGCAGCCCCCTCCGGGGAGCTACGCCCGAGCAGTACTTC.

DNA for the CDR3: TGTGCCACCAGGGGGGTGGGGGAGCAGTACTTC. This encodes CATRGVGEQYF. V is TRBV27 and J is TRBJ2-7; perhaps TRBD1 as D (7 bases). Between the trimmed V and J ends, which lost 10 bases and 7 bases, there was a span of 14 bases. Germline-derived CDR1 and CDR2 are MNHEY and SMNVEV (reference sequence). The length of the CDR3 is 11 residues.

The rearrangement joins TRBV6-5 to TRBJ1-4; no definite D call. Trimming cost V 5 bases and J 4 bases, with 5 bases left between them. The V gene's germline CDR1 is MNHEY and CDR2 SVGAGI. The length of the CDR3 is 12 residues. CDR3 amino acids: CASSEINEKLFF. The CDR3 bases are TGTGCCAGCAGTGAGATTAATGAAAAACTGTTTTTT.

The rearrangement joins TRBV29-1 to TRBJ1-5; the D is unclear. V lost 4 bases, J lost 6 bases, and 13 bases lay in between. From germline, CDR1 is SQVTM and CDR2 ANQGSEA. The CDR3 spans 13 residues. CDR3 in DNA: TGCAGCGTTGGTCAGGTTGAGGGTCAGCCCCAGCATTTT. It yields the protein CSVGQVEGQPQHF.

This sequence joins TRBV5-1 and TRBJ1-4, with TRBD1 matching 10 bases. The CDR3 has 14 amino acids. Trimming at V came to 4 bases and at J to 5 bases, leaving 2 bases not matched to a gene. Germline loops: CDR1 SGHRS, CDR2 YFSETQ. For the CDR3, the DNA is TGCGCCAGCAGCCCGGGACAGGGGAATGAAAAACTGTTTTTT. Translated: CASSPGQGNEKLFF.

The chain couples TRBV9 to TRBJ2-5; 14 bases are shared with TRBD2. The length of the CDR3 is 18 residues. V was pared by 3 bases and J by 1 base, with 8 bases of the junction left unmatched. From germline, CDR1 is SGDLS and CDR2 YYNGEE. CDR3 amino acids: CASSAGLAGVTFQETQYF. CDR3 in DNA: TGTGCCAGCAGCGCGGGACTAGCGGGAGTGACCTTCCAAGAGACCCAGTACTTC.

Of note for this clone: Mismatch with germline at one junction end may stem from a read error. The same CDR3 also results from other DNA sequences found in this sample. The chain links TRBV27 to TRBJ2-7; D is perhaps TRBD2 (5 bases). The CDR3 extends over 15 amino acids. Per germline, CDR1 MNHEY and CDR2 SMNVEV (reference sequence). This CDR3 is CASSRRRGETYEQYF. The CDR3, as DNA: TGTGCCAGCAGTAGACGTCGTGGGGAGACCTACGAACAGTACTTC.

V is TRBV2 and J is TRBJ2-2; D is unclear. Germline CDR1 and CDR2: SNHLY and FYNNEI. The CDR3 extends over 15 amino acids. Between the trimmed V and J ends, which lost 3 bases and 1 base, there was a span of 9 bases. CDR3 loop: CASSDSGVNTGELFF. CDR3 sequence (DNA): TGTGCCAGCAGTGACTCAGGTGTGAACACCGGGGAGCTGTTTTTT.

This clone was found once. The chain carries TRBV28 and TRBJ1-2; D unresolved. In germline, CDR1 is MDHEN, CDR2 SYDVKM. The V gene lost 4 bases and the J gene lost 2 bases, with 8 bases spanning the gap. This CDR3 has 13 residues. CDR3: CASSSLQNYGYTF. Here the CDR3 DNA reads TGTGCCAGCAGTTCGCTACAAAACTATGGCTACACCTTC.

This chain links TRBV9 with TRBJ1-1; D is possibly TRBD1 (5 bases). The germline V and J ends were trimmed by 0 bases and 4 bases, with 10 bases remaining between them. The CDR3 contains 14 residues. Germline V CDR1 and CDR2: SGDLS, YYNGEE. The CDR3 region has the DNA TGTGCCAGCAGCGTAGAGCAGGGTGGCACTGAAGCTTTCTTT. It codes for CASSVEQGGTEAFF.

Only one count was recorded for this clone. V is TRBV7-3 and J is TRBJ2-1, with D unresolved. The CDR3 loop spans 13 amino acids. V dropped 4 bases and J dropped 7 bases, with 11 bases sitting between them. Looked up from germline, CDR1 is SGHTA and CDR2 is FQGTGA. The CDR3 sequence is CASSSGVRNEQFF. In DNA, the CDR3 is TGTGCCAGCAGCTCCGGCGTTCGTAATGAGCAGTTCTTC.

J is TRBJ2-7 and V is TRBV2; weak D call: TRBD1 (7 bases). Germline loops: CDR1 SNHLY, CDR2 FYNNEI. Trimming pared 6 bases from V and 0 bases from J, leaving 12 bases between. This CDR3 is built from 14 residues. CDR3 sequence (DNA): TGTGCCAGCAGGCGACAGGGAGGCTCCTACGAGCAGTACTTC. Protein: CASRRQGGSYEQYF.